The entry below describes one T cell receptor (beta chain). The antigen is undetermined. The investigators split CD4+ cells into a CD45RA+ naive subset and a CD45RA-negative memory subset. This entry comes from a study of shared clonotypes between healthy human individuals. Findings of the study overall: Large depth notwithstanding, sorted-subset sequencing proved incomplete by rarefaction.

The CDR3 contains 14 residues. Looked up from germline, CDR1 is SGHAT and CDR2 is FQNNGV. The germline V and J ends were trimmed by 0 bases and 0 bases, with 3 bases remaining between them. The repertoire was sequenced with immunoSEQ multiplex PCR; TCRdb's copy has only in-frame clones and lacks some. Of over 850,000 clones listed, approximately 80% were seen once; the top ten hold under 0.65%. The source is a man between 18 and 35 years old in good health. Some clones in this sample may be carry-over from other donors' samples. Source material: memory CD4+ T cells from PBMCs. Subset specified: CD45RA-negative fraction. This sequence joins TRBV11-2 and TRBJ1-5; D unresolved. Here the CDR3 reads CASSLDGSNQPQHF. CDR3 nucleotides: TGTGCCAGCAGCTTAGACGGTAGCAATCAGCCCCAGCATTTT.